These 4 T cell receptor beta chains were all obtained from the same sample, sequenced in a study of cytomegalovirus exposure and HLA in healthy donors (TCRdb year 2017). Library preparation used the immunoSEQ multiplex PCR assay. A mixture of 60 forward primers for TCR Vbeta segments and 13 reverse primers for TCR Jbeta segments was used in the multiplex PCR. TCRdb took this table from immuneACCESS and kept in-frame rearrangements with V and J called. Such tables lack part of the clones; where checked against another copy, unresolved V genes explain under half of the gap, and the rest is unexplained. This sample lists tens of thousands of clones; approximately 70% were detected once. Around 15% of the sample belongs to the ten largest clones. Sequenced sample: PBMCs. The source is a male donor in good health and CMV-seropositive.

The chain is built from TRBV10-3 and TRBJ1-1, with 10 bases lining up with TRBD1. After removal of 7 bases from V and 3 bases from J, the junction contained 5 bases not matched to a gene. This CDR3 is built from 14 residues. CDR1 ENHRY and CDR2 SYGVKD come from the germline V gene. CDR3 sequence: CAIKDRGLDTEAFF. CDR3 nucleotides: TGTGCCATCAAAGACAGGGGGCTGGACACTGAAGCTTTCTTT.

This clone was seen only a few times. Here the CDR3 DNA reads TGCGCCAACCAGACCGGGTCGTCTACGGATACGCAGTATTTT. It encodes CANQTGSSTDTQYF. The chain combines TRBV10-1 with TRBJ2-3; D not resolved. Trimming left V 10 bases short and J 6 bases short, with 20 bases between. The CDR3 totals 14 residues. Germline CDR1 and CDR2: WNHNN and SYGVQD (reference sequence).

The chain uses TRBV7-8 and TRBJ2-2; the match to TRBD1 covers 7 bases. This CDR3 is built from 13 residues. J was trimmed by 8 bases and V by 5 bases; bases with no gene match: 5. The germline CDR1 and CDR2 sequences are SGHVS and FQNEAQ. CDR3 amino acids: CASSLTGQGELFF. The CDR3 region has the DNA TGTGCCAGCAGCCTGACGGGACAGGGGGAGCTGTTTTTT. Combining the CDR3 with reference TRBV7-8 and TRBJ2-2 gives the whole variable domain GAGVSQSPRYKVAKRGQDVALRCDPISGHVSLFWYQQALGQGPEFLTYFQNEAQLDKSGLPSDRFFAERPEGSVSTLKIQRTQQEDSAVYLCASSLTGQGELFFGEGSRLTVL.

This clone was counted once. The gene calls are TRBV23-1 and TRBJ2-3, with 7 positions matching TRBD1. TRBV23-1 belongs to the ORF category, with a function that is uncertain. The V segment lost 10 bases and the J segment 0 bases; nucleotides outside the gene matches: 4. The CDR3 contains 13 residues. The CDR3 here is CAKPTGSTDTQYF. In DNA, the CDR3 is TGCGCCAAGCCGACAGGGAGCACAGATACGCAGTATTTT.